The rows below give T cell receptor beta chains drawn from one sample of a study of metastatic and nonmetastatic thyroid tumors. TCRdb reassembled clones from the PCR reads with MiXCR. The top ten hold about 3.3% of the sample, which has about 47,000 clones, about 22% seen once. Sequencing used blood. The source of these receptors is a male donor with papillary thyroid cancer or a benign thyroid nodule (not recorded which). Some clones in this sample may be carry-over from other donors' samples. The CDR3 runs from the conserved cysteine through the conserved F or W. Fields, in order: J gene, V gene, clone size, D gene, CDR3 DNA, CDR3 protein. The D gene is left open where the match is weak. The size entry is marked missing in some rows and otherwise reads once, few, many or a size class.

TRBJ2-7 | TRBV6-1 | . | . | TGTGCCAGCAGGGCACCGGGGCAGGGAAGGGCCTACGAGCAGTACTTC | CASRAPGQGRAYEQYF
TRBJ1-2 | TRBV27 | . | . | TGTGCCAGCAGGTTTACCGGGGCTAACTATGGCTACACCTTC | CASRFTGANYGYTF
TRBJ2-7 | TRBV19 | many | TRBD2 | TGTGCCAGTAGTATAGCGGGGACTAGCATAATGTACGAGCAGTACTTC | CASSIAGTSIMYEQYF
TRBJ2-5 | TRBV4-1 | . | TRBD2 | TGCGCCAGCAGCCAGTCCCATAGCGGGAGGGCCGACGGGAGAGAGACCCAGTACTTC | CASSQSHSGRADGRETQYF
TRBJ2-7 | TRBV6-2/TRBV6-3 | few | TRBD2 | TGTGCCAGCAGGCGATACGGACTAGCGGTTTACGAGCAGTACTTC | CASRRYGLAVYEQYF
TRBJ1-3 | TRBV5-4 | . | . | TGTGCCAGCAGCTTGACCCGTGGGCAGAGCTCTGGAAACACCATATATTTT | CASSLTRGQSSGNTIYF
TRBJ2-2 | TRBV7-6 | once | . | TGTGCCAGCAGCTTATTTGGGGGCACCGGGGAGCTGTTTTTT | CASSLFGGTGELFF
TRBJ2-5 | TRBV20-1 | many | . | TGCAGTGCTCGGACTGCTCCCCGGGAGACCCAGTACTTC | CSARTAPRETQYF
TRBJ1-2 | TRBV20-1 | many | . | TGCAGTGCTAGAGATGAACAGGGACATTCCTCTTTCTATGGCTACACCTTC | CSARDEQGHSSFYGYTF
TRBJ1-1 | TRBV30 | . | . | TGTGCCTGGAATATTGGGGTGAACACTGAAGCTTTCTTT | CAWNIGVNTEAFF
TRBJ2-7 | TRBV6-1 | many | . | TGTGCCAGCAGTACCCCACAGGGATACGAGCAGTACTTC | CASSTPQGYEQYF
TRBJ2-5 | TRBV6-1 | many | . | TGTGCCAGCAGTTACGAGGAGACCCAGTACTTC | CASSYEETQYF
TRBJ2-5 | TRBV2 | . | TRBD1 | TGTGCCAGCAGTGGGACAGGGGGCGGGGAGACCCAGTACTTC | CASSGTGGGETQYF
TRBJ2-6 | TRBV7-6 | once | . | TGTGCCAGCAGCCCGAGGACAGTTGTTTCTGGGGCCAACGTCCTGACTTTC | CASSPRTVVSGANVLTF
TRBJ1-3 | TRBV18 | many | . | TGTGCCAGCTCACTAGTCACAGGACGCTCTGGAAACACCATATATTTT | CASSLVTGRSGNTIYF
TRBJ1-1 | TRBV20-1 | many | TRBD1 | TGCAGTGCTAGACGCGTCGGGCAGGGGGCGGCTTTCTTT | CSARRVGQGAAFF